This T cell receptor beta chain was sequenced for a study of blood T cells in healthy people across ages. A sample-barcoded 5' primer and a J-beta primer mix were used in a second PCR of roughly 7 to 12 cycles. Each cDNA was tagged by a template-switch adaptor containing 12 random nucleotides. Every individual sample yielded 3 million or more paired-end reads (each containing CDR3). TCRdb re-called the 5' RACE reads with MiXCR, one entry per CDR3 protein. The sample has hundreds of thousands of distinct CDR3 sequences, around 45% seen once; the top ten hold around a third. Per germline, CDR1 MNHNS and CDR2 SASEGT. Trimming cost V 1 base and J 2 bases, with 6 bases left between them. CDR3 length: 13 residues. Concerning this clonotype itself: The antigen remains undetermined.

Findings and limits, study-wide: There were more naive CD4+ cells and higher diversity in long-lived donors than in aged donors. Shifts in expanded clonotypes may have been confounded by donor CMV status, which was unknown.

This receptor was taken from a woman aged 55 to 70 in good health. The sample taken for sequencing was blood. This sequence joins TRBV6-1 and TRBJ2-7; D could derive from TRBD1 or TRBD2 (5 bases each). CDR3 sequence: CASSEEGPYEQYF. CDR3 DNA sequence: TGTGCCAGCAGTGAAGAGGGACCCTACGAGCAGTACTTC.